A single sample is the source of the 31 T cell receptor beta chains below, sequenced in a study of blood T cell repertoires in COVID-19. Using immunoSEQ multiplex PCR, the repertoire was profiled, and TCRdb retains in-frame clones only, with some absent. The repertoire consists of about 180,000 clones, with nearly 90% occurring once and the leading ten covering approximately 2%. The specimen was peripheral blood. All receptors derive from a man between 18 and 35 years old who had recovered from COVID-19.

The CDR3 sequence is CASSQLLAGGLDTQYF. The CDR3, as DNA: TGTGCCAGCAGCCAATTACTAGCGGGAGGGCTGGATACGCAGTATTTT. The chain combines TRBV14 with TRBJ2-3, with 13 bases identical to TRBD2. Germline CDR1 and CDR2: SGHDN and FVKESK. CDR3 length: 16 residues. V lost 2 bases to trimming and J lost 6 bases; unmatched junction nucleotides: 5.

This clone appeared once. The junction departs from germline at one end; a sequencing error may be responsible. The chain employs TRBV5-4 and TRBJ2-7; a weak D match, TRBD1 (5 bases). The CDR3 consists of 13 residues. CDR1 is SGHNT, CDR2 YYREEE, per germline (reference sequence). CDR3 in DNA: TGTGCCGGCAGCTTGCAGGGCCCCTACGAGCAGTACTTC. This codes for CAGSLQGPYEQYF. Full variable domain (missing parts from reference TRBV5-4 and TRBJ2-7): ETGVTQSPTHLIKTRGQQVTLRCSSQSGHNTVSWYQQALGQGPQFIFQYYREEENGRGNFPPRFSGLQFPNYSSELNVNALELDDSALYLCAGSLQGPYEQYFGPGTRLTVT.

V usage is TRBV7-9 and J usage is TRBJ1-1, with D maybe TRBD1 (5 bases). Per the germline V gene, CDR1 is SEHNR and CDR2 is FQNEAQ (reference sequence). The CDR3 has 12 amino acids. V lost 5 bases and J lost 9, with 13 bases in between. CDR3 in DNA: TGTGCCAGCAGCCAGGCTGGGGGGAAAGCTTTCTTT. As protein: CASSQAGGKAFF. Using reference TRBV7-9 and TRBJ1-1 for the parts outside the CDR3, the full variable domain is DTGVSQNPRHKITKRGQNVTFRCDPISEHNRLYWYRQTLGQGPEFLTYFQNEAQLEKSRLLSDRFSAERPKGSFSTLEIQRTEQGDSAMYLCASSQAGGKAFFGQGTRLTVV.

This rearrangement joins TRBV5-1 to TRBJ2-2; tentatively, D is TRBD2 (7 bases). V was clipped by 1 base and J by 0 bases, with 16 bases between them. CDR1 is SGHRS and CDR2 is YFSETQ in the germline V gene. The CDR3 consists of 18 residues. In DNA form, the CDR3 reads TGCGCCAGCAGCTTGCCGGCGGGGGCGCTTTCGAACACCGGGGAGCTGTTTTTT. Translating gives CASSLPAGALSNTGELFF.

V gene TRBV24-1 combines with J gene TRBJ2-3; no definite D call. The CDR3 runs 13 residues. CDR1 KGHDR and CDR2 SFDVKD come from the germline V gene. Trimming removed 4 bases from V and 2 bases from J, with 6 bases in between. CDR3 DNA: TGTGCCACCAGTGACCTCTCCACAGATACGCAGTATTTT. This encodes CATSDLSTDTQYF.

V is TRBV19 and J is TRBJ2-1, with TRBD2 matching 9 bases. V lost 3 bases, J lost 4 bases, and 4 bases stayed unmatched. Germline-derived CDR1 and CDR2 are LNHDA and SQIVND (reference sequence). The CDR3 contains 15 residues. The CDR3 nucleotides are TGTGCCAGTAGTATGATAGCGGGAGCGTACAATGAGCAGTTCTTC. Its protein product is CASSMIAGAYNEQFF.

V gene TRBV19 combines with J gene TRBJ2-1; 8 nucleotides line up with TRBD2. V shed 6 bases and J 5 bases; nucleotides not matched to a gene: 9. Germline V gene lookup returns CDR1 LNHDA and CDR2 SQIVND (reference sequence). The CDR3 sequence is 15 residues long. This CDR3 is CASSDTGLGDNEQFF. The CDR3 DNA follows: TGTGCCAGTAGCGATACGGGACTAGGGGACAATGAGCAGTTCTTC.

V usage is TRBV2 and J usage is TRBJ1-1; TRBD1 might be the D (5 bases). The germline V and J ends were trimmed by 2 bases and 3 bases, with 16 bases remaining between them. The CDR3 has 16 amino acids. The germline CDR1 and CDR2 sequences are SNHLY and FYNNEI. CDR3 DNA: TGTGCCAGCAGTGAACAGGGATCGCGTCGGGACACTGAAGCTTTCTTT. Amino acid sequence: CASSEQGSRRDTEAFF.

V usage is TRBV7-2 and J usage is TRBJ2-7, with a tentative D call TRBD1 (5 bases). V shed 5 bases and J shed 4 bases, with 18 bases lying between them. Germline CDR1 SGHTA, CDR2 FQGNSA. The CDR3 is 15 residues long. The CDR3 nucleotides read TGTGCCAGCAGCGTGCAGGGAAAGTCAGGATACGAGCAGTACTTC. Translated: CASSVQGKSGYEQYF.

The J gene is TRBJ2-3, the V gene TRBV12-3 or TRBV12-4; D is undetermined. V was trimmed by 2 bases and J by 0 bases, leaving 3 bases between them. This CDR3 is built from 13 residues. CDR3 DNA sequence: TGTGCCAGCAGTTTACGGAGCACAGATACGCAGTATTTT. Its protein product is CASSLRSTDTQYF.

Note on this clone: Distinct nucleotide sequences in the sample also encode this CDR3. The CDR3 nucleotides read TGCGCCAGCAGCTCAGGGGACTCCTACGAGCAGTACTTC. It is translated as CASSSGDSYEQYF. V and J are TRBV5-1 and TRBJ2-7; D might be TRBD1 (6 bases). CDR3 size: 13 residues. Germline loops: CDR1 SGHRS, CDR2 YFSETQ. V lost 3 bases and J lost 0, with 7 bases in between.

The V and J genes are TRBV28 and TRBJ1-2; perhaps TRBD1 as D (6 bases). Germline loops: CDR1 MDHEN, CDR2 SYDVKM. Deletions cut 6 bases from V and 8 bases from J, with 25 bases between. The CDR3 spans 16 residues. This CDR3 is CASRLGQRTLVTGYTF. CDR3 bases: TGTGCCAGCAGATTAGGACAGCGAACACTCGTCACAGGCTACACCTTC.

This chain joins TRBV11-2 and TRBJ1-2; perhaps TRBD1 as D (5 bases). CDR3 length equals 12 residues. CDR1 is SGHAT, CDR2 FQNNGV, per germline. The germline V and J ends were trimmed by 5 bases and 8 bases, with 12 bases remaining between them. The CDR3 region has the DNA TGTGCCAGCAGCAGCCGGCAGGGAGGCTACACCTTC. Protein: CASSSRQGGYTF.

The chain recombines TRBV9 with TRBJ1-5; TRBD1 matches at 9 bases. The CDR3 covers 15 residues. CDR1 SGDLS and CDR2 YYNGEE come from the germline V gene. The trim removed 0 bases at V and 4 bases at J, leaving 2 bases unmatched. The CDR3 DNA reads as TGTGCCAGCAGCGTAGGGACAGGGGCAAATCAGCCCCAGCATTTT. Translating it yields CASSVGTGANQPQHF.

Only one count was recorded for this clone. V is TRBV30 and J is TRBJ2-5; weak D call: TRBD1 (5 bases). Germline lookup yields CDR1 GTSNPN and CDR2 SVGIG (reference sequence). With 2 bases removed from V and 5 bases from J, the gap between germline ends came to 12 bases. The CDR3 is 13 amino acids. The CDR3 loop is CAWSSGLLETQYF. Written as DNA, the CDR3 is TGTGCCTGGAGTTCAGGGTTGTTGGAGACCCAGTACTTC.

J is TRBJ2-5 and V is TRBV9; D unresolved. CDR1 and CDR2 from the germline V gene are SGDLS and YYNGEE. With 0 bases removed from V and 3 bases from J, the gap between germline ends came to 9 bases. This CDR3 has 14 residues. The CDR3 sequence is CASSVGASEETQYF. CDR3 DNA: TGTGCCAGCAGCGTAGGGGCCTCCGAAGAGACCCAGTACTTC.

To note about this clone: The same CDR3 is also encoded by other DNA sequences in this sample. The chain couples TRBV9 to TRBJ1-1; D might be TRBD1 (5 bases). The CDR3 sequence is 13 residues long. Germline V gives CDR1 SGDLS, CDR2 YYNGEE. Between the trimmed V and J ends, which lost 2 bases and 1 base, there was a span of 6 bases. The CDR3 DNA reads TGTGCCAGCAGCGTGGGGCCGAACACTGAAGCTTTCTTT. It encodes CASSVGPNTEAFF. The whole variable domain, filled in from reference TRBV9 and TRBJ1-1, reads DSGVTQTPKHLITATGQRVTLRCSPRSGDLSVYWYQQSLDQGLQFLIQYYNGEERAKGNILERFSAQQFPDLHSELNLSSLELGDSALYFCASSVGPNTEAFFGQGTRLTVV.

The V call is TRBV7-2, the J call TRBJ2-1; 8 bases map to TRBD2. The CDR3 is 14 residues long. Germline V gives CDR1 SGHTA, CDR2 FQGNSA. V lost 5 bases and J lost 6; bases outside the gene matches: 6. The CDR3: CASSPGLAPNEQFF. Written as DNA, the CDR3 is TGTGCCAGCAGCCCCGGACTAGCTCCCAATGAGCAGTTCTTC.

V is TRBV6-5 and J is TRBJ1-2; 10 bases line up with TRBD1. This CDR3 has 14 amino acids. Trimming at V came to 6 bases and at J to 8 bases, leaving 9 bases not matched to a gene. Germline loops: CDR1 MNHEY, CDR2 SVGAGI. In DNA form, the CDR3 reads TGTGCCAGCAGGAAACCGACAGGGGGCGACGGCTACACCTTC. Its protein is CASRKPTGGDGYTF.

This chain connects TRBV10-1 to TRBJ2-3; 9 nucleotides agree with TRBD2. Germline V gene lookup returns CDR1 WNHNN and CDR2 SYGVQD (reference sequence). The J segment lost 6 bases and the V segment lost 4 bases, leaving 8 bases of the junction unmatched. The CDR3 covers 15 residues. CDR3 region: CASSVAGGPVDTQYF. The CDR3 DNA reads as TGCGCCAGCAGTGTCGCGGGAGGGCCGGTTGATACGCAGTATTTT.

The chain has TRBV9 and TRBJ2-3; D unclear. The CDR3 is made up of 13 amino acids. CDR1 SGDLS and CDR2 YYNGEE come from the germline V gene. V lost 6 bases to trimming and J lost 2 bases, with 10 bases between them. This CDR3 is CASNLLATDTQYF. DNA for the CDR3: TGTGCCAGCAACCTCTTAGCCACAGATACGCAGTATTTT.

The CDR3 nucleotides are TGTGCCAGTAAGGAGGACGGATCTTCCTACAATGAGCAGTTCTTC. Its protein product is CASKEDGSSYNEQFF. The chain is built from TRBV19 and TRBJ2-1; a possible D gene is TRBD2 (5 bases). CDR1 is LNHDA and CDR2 is SQIVND in the germline V gene (reference sequence). The CDR3 loop spans 15 amino acids. V dropped 7 bases and J dropped 1 base, with 14 bases sitting between them.

This clone was counted once. The rearrangement uses TRBV5-1 and TRBJ2-7; 12 positions agree with TRBD2. Germline V lookup: CDR1 SGHRS, CDR2 YFSETQ. The V segment lost 3 bases and the J segment 6 bases; nucleotides outside the gene matches: 4. CDR3 length: 14 amino acids. This chain's CDR3 is CASSSGTSGLEQYF. The CDR3 nucleotides read TGCGCCAGCAGCTCGGGGACTAGCGGGCTCGAGCAGTACTTC.

This chain joins TRBV2 and TRBJ2-3; D may be TRBD2 (7 bases). The CDR3 sequence is 14 residues long. The germline V gene has CDR1 SNHLY and CDR2 FYNNEI. V was cut by 6 bases and J by 6 bases, with 16 bases left in between. The CDR3 region is CASRLGGGRDTQYF. The CDR3 DNA follows: TGTGCCAGCAGACTAGGGGGAGGGCGTGATACGCAGTATTTT. The full variable domain, its missing parts supplied by reference TRBV2 and TRBJ2-3, is EPEVTQTPSHQVTQMGQEVILRCVPISNHLYFYWYRQILGQKVEFLVSFYNNEISEKSEIFDDQFSVERPDGSNFTLKIRSTKLEDSAMYFCASRLGGGRDTQYFGPGTRLTVL.

The J gene is TRBJ2-5, the V gene TRBV11-2; tentatively, D is TRBD2 (5 bases). Trimming took off 2 bases at V and 2 bases at J, with 15 bases between the two ends. CDR1 and CDR2 (germline): SGHAT, FQNNGV. This CDR3 is 16 amino acids long. In DNA, the CDR3 is TGTGCCAGCAGCTTATTAGCAGGAGGTATACAAGAGACCCAGTACTTC. Amino acid sequence: CASSLLAGGIQETQYF.

The chain is built from TRBV5-1 and TRBJ2-1; 9 bases are shared with TRBD2. The V gene's germline CDR1 is SGHRS and CDR2 YFSETQ. The V gene end was trimmed by 2 bases and the J gene end by 2 bases; junction bases not matched to a gene: 5. The CDR3 covers 16 residues. In DNA, the CDR3 is TGCGCCAGCAGCTTTGGGGGACTAGCAGCCTACAATGAGCAGTTCTTC. It codes for CASSFGGLAAYNEQFF.

This rearrangement joins TRBV10-3 to TRBJ2-3; the D gene is possibly TRBD2 (5 bases). CDR1 is ENHRY, CDR2 SYGVKD, per germline. This CDR3 contains 14 residues. Trimming took 7 bases from V and 0 from J, leaving 11 bases between them. CDR3 sequence: CAIKGLSSTDTQYF. DNA for the CDR3: TGTGCCATCAAAGGACTCTCTAGCACAGATACGCAGTATTTT.

The chain couples TRBV7-2 to TRBJ2-2; 8 bases align to TRBD2. The germline gives CDR1 SGHTA, CDR2 FQGNSA. The CDR3 contains 16 residues. The V and J ends lost 5 bases and 3 bases, in that order; junction bases with no gene match: 8. CDR3 DNA sequence: TGTGCCAGCAGCCCCCGGGAGGGGAGTTACACCGGGGAGCTGTTTTTT. It is translated as CASSPREGSYTGELFF.

The chain employs TRBV9 and TRBJ2-7, with TRBD1 identical over 7 bases. The CDR3 covers 12 residues. From germline, CDR1 is SGDLS and CDR2 YYNGEE. V shed 3 bases, J shed 5 bases, and the junction held 2 bases outside the gene matches. The chain's CDR3 is CASSGDSDEQYF. The CDR3 coding sequence is TGTGCCAGCAGCGGGGACAGCGACGAGCAGTACTTC.

This clone was detected a few times. The V call is TRBV7-2, the J call TRBJ1-2; 7 nucleotides match TRBD1. V lost 3 bases to trimming and J lost 6 bases; unmatched junction nucleotides: 4. Germline CDR1 reads SGHTA; CDR2 reads FQGNSA. The CDR3 length is 13 residues. The CDR3 DNA reads TGTGCCAGCAGCTTTCTGCAGGGGGATGGCTACACCTTC. As protein: CASSFLQGDGYTF.

This clone is a singleton in its sample. The chain combines TRBV9 with TRBJ2-1; D remains ambiguous. CDR3 size: 15 residues. V lost 0 bases and J 0 bases, leaving 7 bases between the germline ends. Germline V CDR1 and CDR2: SGDLS, YYNGEE. Here the CDR3 reads CASSVDSLSYNEQFF. DNA of the CDR3: TGTGCCAGCAGCGTAGATAGTCTCTCCTACAATGAGCAGTTCTTC.